This passage covers 6 T cell receptor beta chains from one sample sequenced in a study of blood T cell repertoires in COVID-19. Sequenced by immunoSEQ multiplex PCR; TCRdb stores in-frame clones only, minus some. The sample lists 400,000 or so clones, roughly nine tenths occurring once. The sample consisted of PBMCs or T cells enriched from blood (not recorded which). The receptors were sampled from a man in his thirties or forties who had recovered from COVID-19.

The gene calls are TRBV7-9 and TRBJ1-4; D not resolved. Trimming removed 2 bases from V and 6 bases from J, with 10 bases in between. The CDR3 runs 14 residues. The germline V gene encodes CDR1 SEHNR and CDR2 FQNEAQ (reference sequence). CDR3 amino acids: CASSLSVAYEKLFF. The CDR3, as DNA: TGTGCCAGCAGCTTAAGTGTTGCGTATGAAAAACTGTTTTTT.

The chain uses TRBV7-2 and TRBJ1-5; a weak D match, TRBD1 (6 bases). Germline CDR1 and CDR2: SGHTA and FQGNSA. Trimming pared 0 bases from V and 6 bases from J, leaving 9 bases between. The CDR3 length is 14 residues. The CDR3 DNA reads TGTGCCAGCAGCTTAGCCCGGACAGCTCAGCCCCAGCATTTT. Its protein product is CASSLARTAQPQHF.

The rearrangement links TRBV14 to TRBJ1-4; D is perhaps TRBD1 (6 bases). V lost 4 bases to trimming and J lost 7 bases, with 16 bases between them. The CDR3 runs 15 residues. Germline lookup yields CDR1 SGHDN and CDR2 FVKESK. CDR3 sequence reads: CASSLRTALGEKLFF. The CDR3 DNA reads TGTGCCAGCAGCCTCCGGACAGCATTGGGTGAAAAACTGTTTTTT. Using reference TRBV14 and TRBJ1-4 for the parts outside the CDR3, the full variable domain is EAGVTQFPSHSVIEKGQTVTLRCDPISGHDNLYWYRRVMGKEIKFLLHFVKESKQDESGMPNNRFLAERTGGTYSTLKVQPAELEDSGVYFCASSLRTALGEKLFFGSGTQLSVL.

The rearrangement joins TRBV5-1 to TRBJ2-3, with TRBD2 matching over 10 bases. V was pared by 3 bases and J by 2 bases, with 3 bases of the junction left unmatched. This CDR3 has 15 amino acids. Looked up from germline, CDR1 is SGHRS and CDR2 is YFSETQ. In nucleotides, the CDR3 is TGCGCCAGCAGCTGGAGCGGGAGGGCCACAGATACGCAGTATTTT. Translation gives CASSWSGRATDTQYF.

The rearrangement joins TRBV3-1 (or the pseudogene TRBV3-2) to TRBJ2-7, with TRBD2 matching over 10 bases. The CDR3 is 16 amino acids. With V trimmed by 2 bases and J by 3 bases, 7 bases remained unmatched. Germline CDR1 is LGHDT and CDR2 is YNNKEL (reference sequence). The CDR3 here is CASSQSGLAVSYEQYF. The CDR3 DNA is TGTGCCAGCAGCCAAAGTGGACTAGCGGTTAGCTACGAGCAGTACTTC.

This chain joins TRBV5-1 and TRBJ2-1; 8 positions match TRBD2. Germline CDR1 and CDR2: SGHRS and YFSETQ. The V segment lost 0 bases and the J segment 3 bases; nucleotides outside the gene matches: 2. The CDR3 totals 15 residues. For the CDR3, the DNA is TGCGCCAGCAGCTTGGTCCTAGCGGGCTACAATGAGCAGTTCTTC. Translated, it gives CASSLVLAGYNEQFF.